This is a list of T cell receptor beta chains from one sample in a study of blood T cell repertoires in COVID-19. Repertoires were generated with immunoSEQ multiplex PCR, while TCRdb's copy carries only in-frame clones and drops some. The sample lists 100,000 to 120,000 clones, more than 70% occurring once. Sequencing used peripheral blood. Source of these receptors: a woman aged 70 to 79 who had recovered from COVID-19. Each CDR3 is given with its conserved first and last residue. The D gene is left open where the match is weak. Clone sizes are given selectively: once, few, many, or a class where the clone is expanded.

v_call	d_call	j_call	clone_size	cdr3_aa	cdr3_nt
TRBV6-6	TRBD1	TRBJ1-5	-	CASSYSATGEVQPQHF	TGTGCCAGCAGTTACTCGGCGACAGGGGAGGTTCAGCCCCAGCATTTT
TRBV7-8	TRBD2	TRBJ2-1	-	CASSNRLAGVSNEQFF	TGTGCCAGCAGCAACAGACTAGCGGGTGTGAGTAATGAGCAGTTCTTC
TRBV4-2	TRBD2	TRBJ2-3	once	CASSPNLAGLTDTQYF	TGTGCCAGCAGCCCTAACTTAGCGGGACTCACAGATACGCAGTATTTT
TRBV30	TRBD2	TRBJ2-3	-	CAWKGTSGRLTDTQYF	TGTGCCTGGAAAGGGACTAGCGGGAGGTTGACAGATACGCAGTATTTT
TRBV3-1/TRBV3-2	TRBD2	TRBJ2-5	-	CASSLGTSGGAETQYF	TGTGCCAGCAGCCTGGGGACTAGCGGGGGGGCGGAGACCCAGTACTTC
TRBV9	TRBD2	TRBJ2-3	once	CASSVGGGGTDTQYF	TGTGCCAGCAGCGTCGGCGGGGGGGGCACAGATACGCAGTATTTT
TRBV19	-	TRBJ2-1	-	CASSGGRLTGTPYNEQFF	TGTGCCAGTAGTGGGGGGCGGTTGACAGGGACCCCCTACAATGAGCAGTTCTTC
TRBV7-2	-	TRBJ2-1	-	CASSPRVGAGEQFF	TGTGCCAGCAGCCCGAGAGTTGGGGCCGGTGAGCAGTTCTTC
TRBV7-2	TRBD2	TRBJ2-3	-	CASSRSGARTDTQYF	TGTGCCAGCAGCCGTAGCGGGGCCCGCACAGATACGCAGTATTTT
TRBV5-5	TRBD1	TRBJ1-2	-	CASSLQGTGGYTF	TGTGCCAGCAGCCTACAGGGGACGGGTGGCTACACCTTC
TRBV6-5	-	TRBJ1-2	-	CASSYSIGISYGYTF	TGTGCCAGCAGTTACTCGATCGGGATCTCTTATGGCTACACCTTC
TRBV7-9	-	TRBJ1-1	-	CASEEVNTEAFF	TGTGCGTCGGAGGAGGTCAACACTGAAGCTTTCTTT
TRBV28	TRBD1	TRBJ2-2	-	CASRGGLGTGARGELFF	TGTGCCAGCAGGGGTGGACTGGGAACAGGGGCCAGGGGGGAGCTGTTTTTT
TRBV18	TRBD2	TRBJ2-1	-	CASSPGPGRAYNEQFF	TGTGCCAGCTCACCAGGACCGGGGAGGGCCTACAATGAGCAGTTCTTC
TRBV5-1	TRBD1	TRBJ1-4	-	CASSSQGDRGYEKLFF	TGCGCCAGCAGCTCCCAAGGCGACAGGGGCTATGAAAAACTGTTTTTT
TRBV4-3	-	TRBJ2-7	-	CASSRATGDLYEQYF	TGCGCCAGCAGCCGAGCGACAGGCGATCTCTACGAGCAGTACTTC
TRBV24-1	TRBD1	TRBJ2-2	-	CATSDPGTGGGELFF	TGTGCCACCAGTGACCCGGGGACAGGAGGCGGGGAGCTGTTTTTT
TRBV30	TRBD1	TRBJ1-1	-	CAWNRQGANTEAFF	TGTGCCTGGAACAGACAGGGGGCTAACACTGAAGCTTTCTTT
TRBV19	-	TRBJ2-2	-	CASSIPGLLGELFF	TGTGCCAGTAGTATACCCGGACTATTAGGAGAGCTGTTTTTT
TRBV7-5	-	TRBJ2-1	-	CARWGTELNSYNEQFF	TGTGCCAGATGGGGCACCGAACTTAACTCCTACAATGAGCAGTTCTTC
TRBV30	TRBD1	TRBJ2-7	-	CAWSKGGSSYEQYF	TGTGCCTGGAGTAAAGGGGGCTCGTCCTACGAGCAGTACTTC
TRBV5-4	TRBD2	TRBJ2-5	-	CASSLRLAGVETQYF	TGTGCCAGCAGCTTGCGACTAGCGGGAGTTGAGACCCAGTACTTC
TRBV28	-	TRBJ2-1	-	CASSSSRGVHEQFF	TGTGCCAGCAGTTCTTCCCGAGGCGTTCATGAGCAGTTCTTC
TRBV24-1	TRBD1	TRBJ1-5	-	CATSEGGSGGVGQPQHF	TGTGCCACCAGTGAGGGGGGGTCAGGGGGCGTTGGTCAGCCCCAGCATTTT
TRBV7-2	-	TRBJ1-2	few	CASSLAGGNGYTF	TGTGCCAGCAGCTTAGCTGGGGGCAATGGCTACACCTTC
TRBV28	-	TRBJ2-7	-	CASSSPRYEQYF	TGTGCCAGCAGTTCCCCCCGTTACGAGCAGTACTTC
TRBV29-1	TRBD1	TRBJ2-5	-	CSVLGQAQGSQYF	TGCAGCGTTTTGGGACAGGCCCAAGGGTCCCAGTACTTC
TRBV6-2/TRBV6-3	-	TRBJ2-3	-	CASSYPGGRDTQYF	TGTGCCAGCAGTTACCCGGGGGGCCGAGATACGCAGTATTTT
TRBV18	TRBD1	TRBJ2-2	-	CASSPLDRGGTRTGELFF	TGTGCCAGCTCACCCCTGGACAGGGGTGGCACTCGCACCGGGGAGCTGTTTTTT
TRBV28	TRBD1	TRBJ1-4	-	CASSPRDRGEKLFF	TGTGCCAGCAGCCCTAGGGACAGGGGTGAAAAACTGTTTTTT
TRBV18	-	TRBJ2-7	-	CASSPTLDSYEQYF	TGTGCCAGCTCACCGACACTCGACAGCTACGAGCAGTACTTC
TRBV7-9	-	TRBJ1-1	-	CASSQGEGVGATEAFF	TGTGCCAGCAGCCAGGGAGAGGGAGTGGGGGCCACTGAAGCTTTCTTT
TRBV5-5	TRBD1	TRBJ2-1	-	CASSLDWDRTGEQFF	TGTGCCAGCAGCTTGGACTGGGACAGGACTGGTGAGCAGTTCTTC
TRBV30	-	TRBJ2-7	-	CAWRRQTAYEQYF	TGTGCCTGGAGACGGCAGACTGCCTACGAGCAGTACTTC
TRBV5-6	TRBD1	TRBJ1-2	-	CASSFTGGYGYTF	TGTGCCAGCAGTTTTACAGGGGGCTATGGCTACACCTTC
TRBV7-3	TRBD1	TRBJ1-1	few	CASRDSNTEAFF	TGTGCCAGTAGGGACAGTAACACTGAAGCTTTCTTT
TRBV5-1	TRBD1	TRBJ2-1	-	CASSLGGQGYNEQFF	TGCGCCAGCAGCTTGGGGGGACAGGGGTACAATGAGCAGTTCTTC
TRBV9	-	TRBJ2-7	once	CASSGAPGRGNPYEQYF	TGTGCCAGCAGCGGGGCTCCCGGGAGAGGGAACCCCTACGAGCAGTACTTC
TRBV5-1	-	TRBJ2-3	-	CASSLPGNPTDTQYF	TGCGCCAGCAGCCTCCCCGGGAACCCCACAGATACGCAGTATTTT
TRBV7-3	-	TRBJ2-2	-	CASSLAEANTGELFF	TGTGCCAGCAGCTTGGCGGAGGCGAACACCGGGGAGCTGTTTTTT
TRBV11-1	-	TRBJ2-5	-	CASSRAQGMKTQYF	TGTGCCAGCAGCCGAGCCCAGGGGATGAAGACCCAGTACTTC
TRBV28	TRBD1	TRBJ1-5	few	CASSLPGTVSNQPQHF	TGTGCCAGCAGTTTACCAGGGACAGTTTCCAATCAGCCCCAGCATTTT
TRBV11-3	-	TRBJ2-1	-	CASSLQAGAYNEQFF	TGTGCCAGCAGCCTCCAAGCGGGTGCCTACAATGAGCAGTTCTTC
TRBV18	-	TRBJ1-3	-	CASSPDRTGGNTIYF	TGTGCCAGCTCACCTGACAGGACCGGTGGAAACACCATATATTTT
TRBV27	-	TRBJ1-5	few	CASSLSGRDALYSNQPQHF	TGTGCCAGCAGTTTATCGGGCAGGGATGCCCTTTATAGCAATCAGCCCCAGCATTTT
TRBV12-5	-	TRBJ1-3	-	CASGLTSRQCGNTIYF	TGTGCTAGTGGTTTGACAAGCAGACAGTGCGGAAACACCATATATTTT